A single sample is the source of the 16 T cell receptor beta chains below, sequenced in a study of CD8 T cells in ankylosing spondylitis. General study points: A TCR beta motif of eight highly homologous variants appeared characteristic of ankylosing spondylitis blood.

These receptors are not linked to any known antigen. TCRdb ran MiXCR on the 5' RACE reads and lists one entry per CDR3 protein. Of hundreds of thousands of distinct CDR3 sequences in the sample, about 11% are singletons; the top ten hold about 0.49%. Sequencing was carried out using blood, either unsorted or a sorted T cell fraction (not recorded which). All receptors derive from a male donor with ankylosing spondylitis.

The V and J genes are TRBV5-1 and TRBJ2-3; 8 bases are shared with TRBD2. Germline-derived CDR1 and CDR2 are SGHRS and YFSETQ. The CDR3 runs to 16 residues. V dropped 4 bases and J dropped 2; count of bases not matched to a gene: 9. The CDR3 region is CASSVGLGLPTDTQYF. The CDR3 coding sequence is TGCGCCAGCAGCGTGGGACTAGGGCTGCCCACAGATACGCAGTATTTT.

This clonotype was recorded many times. The gene calls are TRBV6-5 and TRBJ1-2; D remains ambiguous. Germline V gene lookup returns CDR1 MNHEY and CDR2 SVGAGI. V lost 8 bases, J lost 8 bases, and 15 bases lay in between. CDR3 length: 12 residues. The CDR3 reads CASGERGTGYTF. The CDR3 nucleotides read TGTGCCAGCGGGGAGAGAGGAACAGGCTACACCTTC.

This chain links TRBV7-2 with TRBJ2-5, with D hard to call. The CDR3 extends over 14 amino acids. The V gene's germline CDR1 is SGHTA and CDR2 FQGNSA. Trimming removed 5 bases at V and 0 bases at J, with 10 bases between. The CDR3 loop reads CASSPHENQETQYF. The CDR3 DNA reads TGTGCCAGCAGCCCGCACGAAAACCAAGAGACCCAGTACTTC.

V usage is TRBV28 and J usage is TRBJ2-7; D tentatively reads TRBD1 or TRBD2 (5 bases each). CDR3 length: 13 residues. V lost 5 bases and J 12 bases, leaving 20 bases between the germline ends. Germline V CDR1 and CDR2: MDHEN, SYDVKM. The CDR3, as DNA: TGTGCCAGCAGTCGACCAGGGTCCGGAGGACGGTACTTC. It specifies CASSRPGSGGRYF.

This clonotype has just a few counts. V is TRBV20-1 and J is TRBJ1-4; D not certain. The CDR3 runs to 16 residues. V was trimmed by 5 bases and J by 0 bases, leaving 16 bases between them. CDR1 is DFQATT and CDR2 is SNEGSKA in the germline V gene (reference sequence). The CDR3 DNA reads TGCAGTGCTGTACAACCCGCGGTCACAACTAATGAAAAACTGTTTTTT. It translates to CSAVQPAVTTNEKLFF.

The chain is built from TRBV4-3 and TRBJ1-4; 7 nucleotides line up with TRBD1. CDR3 length equals 17 residues. The germline V gene encodes CDR1 LGHNA and CDR2 YSLEER. V dropped 0 bases and J dropped 7; count of bases not matched to a gene: 11. CDR3 in DNA: TGCGCCAGCAGCCAAGAACCCGCGAGGGGGCTGAGTGAAAAACTGTTTTTT. Its protein product is CASSQEPARGLSEKLFF.

A word on this clonotype: An end of the junction does not agree with germline; a read error may underlie this. The chain employs TRBV20-1 and TRBJ2-7; TRBD2 is a possible D gene (5 bases). The V gene's germline CDR1 is DFQATT and CDR2 SNEGSKA (reference sequence). The CDR3 loop spans 10 amino acids. In nucleotides, the CDR3 is TGCAGTGCCCTCGGACTCGTCCATAATTTC. As protein: CSALGLVHNF.

This clonotype showed up many times. The V call is TRBV29-1, the J call TRBJ2-3; a weak D match, TRBD1 (6 bases). The CDR3 is 16 residues long. Germline CDR1 reads SQVTM; CDR2 reads ANQGSEA. V was cut by 2 bases and J by 0 bases, with 15 bases left in between. The CDR3 loop reads CSVESRERGSTDTQYF. For the CDR3, the DNA is TGCAGCGTTGAATCCCGGGAAAGGGGGAGCACAGATACGCAGTATTTT.

At least ten counts were recorded for this clonotype. This chain joins TRBV20-1 and TRBJ1-1; TRBD1 aligns across 7 bases. CDR1 and CDR2 (germline): DFQATT, SNEGSKA (reference sequence). V was pared by 3 bases and J by 4 bases, with 5 bases of the junction left unmatched. This CDR3 region has 13 residues. This CDR3 is CSASQSGGTEAFF. In nucleotides, the CDR3 is TGCAGTGCTAGTCAGTCAGGGGGCACTGAAGCTTTCTTT.

This clonotype was seen only a few times. The V call is TRBV4-2, the J call TRBJ1-2; the D is unclear. The ends were cut back, 3 bases at V and 4 bases at J, with 6 bases in the middle. The CDR3 runs to 12 residues. Germline CDR1 is LGHNA and CDR2 is YNFKEQ. In DNA, the CDR3 is TGTGCCAGCAGCCAGTGGACCTATGGCTACACCTTC. This sequence encodes CASSQWTYGYTF.

There are a few counts of this clonotype. The V gene is TRBV4-3, the J gene TRBJ2-2; 9 nucleotides match TRBD1. CDR3 length: 16 amino acids. Germline loops: CDR1 LGHNA, CDR2 YSLEER. V lost 1 base and J lost 3; bases outside the gene matches: 3. In DNA form, the CDR3 reads TGCGCCAGCAGCCAAGGGGGGACAGGGTACACCGGGGAGCTGTTTTTT. This encodes CASSQGGTGYTGELFF.

The chain is built from TRBV6-5 and TRBJ2-7; TRBD1 matches at 8 bases. Germline values: CDR1 MNHEY, CDR2 SVGAGI. The CDR3 extends over 15 amino acids. V lost 8 bases to trimming and J lost 3 bases; unmatched junction nucleotides: 12. The CDR3 loop reads CASRNRGQEGYEQYF. CDR3 DNA: TGTGCCAGCCGTAACCGGGGACAGGAGGGCTACGAGCAGTACTTC.

For this clonotype: A much larger clonotype is one base distant, so this may be a read error. The gene calls are TRBV7-9 and TRBJ1-1, with D unclear. CDR1 is SEHNR, CDR2 FQNEAQ, per germline (reference sequence). There are 13 residues in the CDR3. CDR3 residues: CASGLEENTEAFF. For the CDR3, the DNA is TGTGCCAGCGGCTTAGAGGAGAACACTGAAGCTTTCTTT.

Remarks on this clonotype: A read error may explain this, as a much larger clone is one base away. The chain joins TRBV5-1 to TRBJ1-2, with D possibly matching TRBD1 (6 bases). The CDR3 loop spans 14 amino acids. Trimming took 3 bases from V and 1 from J, leaving 10 bases between them. Germline lookup yields CDR1 SGHRS and CDR2 YFSETQ. CDR3 in amino acids: CASSYDRNNYGYTF. The DNA of the CDR3 is TGCGCCAGCAGCTACGACAGGAATAACTATGGCTACACCTTC.

A few counts support this clonotype. The chain uses TRBV7-3 and TRBJ2-1; D might be TRBD1 (5 bases). This CDR3 region has 14 residues. The V end was cut by 5 bases, the J end by 2 bases, with 10 bases between. Germline-derived CDR1 and CDR2 are SGHTA and FQGTGA. The CDR3 spells CASSPRATYNEQFF. CDR3 nucleotides: TGTGCCAGCAGCCCCAGGGCTACCTACAATGAGCAGTTCTTC.

The chain couples TRBV4-1 to TRBJ2-3; D not certain. Germline assignment: CDR1 MGHRA and CDR2 YSYEKL. The CDR3 has 15 residues. With 1 base removed from V and 0 bases from J, the gap between germline ends came to 8 bases. Here the CDR3 reads CASSQVGYSTDTQYF. The CDR3 nucleotides are TGCGCCAGCAGCCAAGTAGGCTATAGCACAGATACGCAGTATTTT.